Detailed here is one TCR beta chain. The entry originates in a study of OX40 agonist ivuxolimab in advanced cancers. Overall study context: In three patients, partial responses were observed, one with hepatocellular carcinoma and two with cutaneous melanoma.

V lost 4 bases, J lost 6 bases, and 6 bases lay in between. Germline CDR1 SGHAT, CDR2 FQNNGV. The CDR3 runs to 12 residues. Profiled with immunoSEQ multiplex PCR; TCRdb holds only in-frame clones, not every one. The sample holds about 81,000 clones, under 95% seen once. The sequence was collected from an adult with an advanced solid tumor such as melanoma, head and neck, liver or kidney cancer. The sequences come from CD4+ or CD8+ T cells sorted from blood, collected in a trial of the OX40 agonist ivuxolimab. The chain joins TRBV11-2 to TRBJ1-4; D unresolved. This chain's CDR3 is CASSSLDEKLFF. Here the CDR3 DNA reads TGTGCCAGCAGCTCCCTGGATGAAAAACTGTTTTTT.